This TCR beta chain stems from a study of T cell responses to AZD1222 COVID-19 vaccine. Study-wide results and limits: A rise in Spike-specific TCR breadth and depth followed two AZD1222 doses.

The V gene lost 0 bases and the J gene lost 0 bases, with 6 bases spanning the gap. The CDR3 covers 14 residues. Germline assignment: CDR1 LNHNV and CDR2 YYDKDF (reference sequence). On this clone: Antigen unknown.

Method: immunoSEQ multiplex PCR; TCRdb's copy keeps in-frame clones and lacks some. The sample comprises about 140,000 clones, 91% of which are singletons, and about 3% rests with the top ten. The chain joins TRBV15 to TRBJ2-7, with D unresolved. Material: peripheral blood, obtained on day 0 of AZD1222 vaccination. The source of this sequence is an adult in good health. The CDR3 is CATSREGSSYEQYF. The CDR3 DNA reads TGTGCCACCAGCAGAGAGGGGTCCTCCTACGAGCAGTACTTC.